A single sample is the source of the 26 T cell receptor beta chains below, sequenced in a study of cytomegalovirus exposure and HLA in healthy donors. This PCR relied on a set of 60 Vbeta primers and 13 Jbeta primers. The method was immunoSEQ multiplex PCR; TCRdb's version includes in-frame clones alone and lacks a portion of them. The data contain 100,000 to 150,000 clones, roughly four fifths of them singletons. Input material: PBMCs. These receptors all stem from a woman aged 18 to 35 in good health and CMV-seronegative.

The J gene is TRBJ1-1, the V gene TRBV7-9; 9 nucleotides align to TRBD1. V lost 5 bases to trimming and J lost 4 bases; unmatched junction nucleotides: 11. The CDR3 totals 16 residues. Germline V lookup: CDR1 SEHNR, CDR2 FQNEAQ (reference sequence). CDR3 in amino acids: CASSTAHRDRATEAFF. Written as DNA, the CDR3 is TGTGCCAGCAGCACGGCCCACCGGGACAGGGCCACTGAAGCTTTCTTT.

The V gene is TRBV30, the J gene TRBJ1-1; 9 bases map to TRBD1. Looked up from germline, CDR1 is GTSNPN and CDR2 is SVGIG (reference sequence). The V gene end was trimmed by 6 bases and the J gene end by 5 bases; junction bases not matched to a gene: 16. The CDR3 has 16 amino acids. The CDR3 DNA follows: TGTGCCTGTGTAGTCCCCGGGACAGGGTCTGAAACTGAAGCTTTCTTT. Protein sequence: CACVVPGTGSETEAFF.

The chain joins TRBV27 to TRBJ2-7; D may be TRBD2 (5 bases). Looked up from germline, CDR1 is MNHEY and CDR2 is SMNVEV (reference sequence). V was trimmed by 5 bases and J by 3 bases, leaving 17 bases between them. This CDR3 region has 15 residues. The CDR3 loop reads CASSTLLSANYEQYF. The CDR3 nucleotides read TGTGCCAGCAGTACCCTGCTTAGCGCGAACTACGAGCAGTACTTC.

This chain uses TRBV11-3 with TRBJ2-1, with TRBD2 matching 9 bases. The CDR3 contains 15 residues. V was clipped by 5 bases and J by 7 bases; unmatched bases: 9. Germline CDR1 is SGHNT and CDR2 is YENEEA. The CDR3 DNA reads TGTGCCAGCAGCCATAGCGGGAGACCGAGGAATGAGCAGTTCTTC. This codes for CASSHSGRPRNEQFF.

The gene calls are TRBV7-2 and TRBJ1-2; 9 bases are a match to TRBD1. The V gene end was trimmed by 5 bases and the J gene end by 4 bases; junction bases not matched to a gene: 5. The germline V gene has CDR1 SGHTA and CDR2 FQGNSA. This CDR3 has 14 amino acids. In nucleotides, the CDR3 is TGTGCCAGCAGCCTGGACAGGGGTGGCTATGGCTACACCTTC. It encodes CASSLDRGGYGYTF. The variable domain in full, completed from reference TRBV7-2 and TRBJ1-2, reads GAGVSQSPSNKVTEKGKDVELRCDPISGHTALYWYRQSLGQGLEFLIYFQGNSAPDKSGLPSDRFSAERTGGSVSTLTIQRTQQEDSAVYLCASSLDRGGYGYTFGSGTRLTVV.

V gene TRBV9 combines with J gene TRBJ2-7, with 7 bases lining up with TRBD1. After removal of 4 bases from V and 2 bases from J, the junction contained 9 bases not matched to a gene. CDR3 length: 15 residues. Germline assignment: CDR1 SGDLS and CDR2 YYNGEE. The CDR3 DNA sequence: TGTGCCAGCAGCTCCCAACAGGGGATGGCCTACGAGCAGTACTTC. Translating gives CASSSQQGMAYEQYF.

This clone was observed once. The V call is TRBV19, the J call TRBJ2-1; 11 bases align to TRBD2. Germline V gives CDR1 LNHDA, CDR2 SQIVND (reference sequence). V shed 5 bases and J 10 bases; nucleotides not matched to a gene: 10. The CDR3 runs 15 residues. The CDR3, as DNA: TGTGCCAGTAGTGTCTTAGCGGGAGGGATGGGGGAGCAGTTCTTC. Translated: CASSVLAGGMGEQFF.

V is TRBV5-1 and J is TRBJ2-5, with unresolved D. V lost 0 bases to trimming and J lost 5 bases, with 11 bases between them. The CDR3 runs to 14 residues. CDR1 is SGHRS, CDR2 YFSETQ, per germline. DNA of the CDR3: TGCGCCAGCAGCTTGGAATCCGGTCGGGAGACCCAGTACTTC. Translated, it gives CASSLESGRETQYF.

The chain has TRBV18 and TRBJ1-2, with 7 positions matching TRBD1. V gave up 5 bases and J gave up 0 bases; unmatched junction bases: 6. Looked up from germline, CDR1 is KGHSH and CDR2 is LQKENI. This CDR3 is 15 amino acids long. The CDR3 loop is CASSSTGITNYGYTF. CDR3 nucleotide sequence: TGTGCCAGCTCATCGACAGGGATTACTAACTATGGCTACACCTTC.

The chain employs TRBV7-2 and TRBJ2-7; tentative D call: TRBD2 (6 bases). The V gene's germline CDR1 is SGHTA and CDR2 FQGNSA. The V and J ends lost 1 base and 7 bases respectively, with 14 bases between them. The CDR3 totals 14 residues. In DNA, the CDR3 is TGTGCCAGCAGCTTAGGGGGGGACCTTGTGGAGCAGTACTTC. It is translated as CASSLGGDLVEQYF.

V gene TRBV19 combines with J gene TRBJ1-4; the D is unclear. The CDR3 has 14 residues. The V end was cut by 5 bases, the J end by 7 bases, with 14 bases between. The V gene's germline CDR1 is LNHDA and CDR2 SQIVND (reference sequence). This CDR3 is CASSAARRREKLFF. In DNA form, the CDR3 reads TGTGCCAGTAGTGCGGCCAGGAGGCGTGAAAAACTGTTTTTT.

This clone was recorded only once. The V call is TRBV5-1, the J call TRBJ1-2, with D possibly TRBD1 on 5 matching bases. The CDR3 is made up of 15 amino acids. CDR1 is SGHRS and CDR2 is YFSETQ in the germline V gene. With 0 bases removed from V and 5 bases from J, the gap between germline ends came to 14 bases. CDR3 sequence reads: CASSLGSGTGYGYTF. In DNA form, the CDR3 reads TGCGCCAGCAGCTTGGGATCGGGGACTGGATATGGCTACACCTTC.

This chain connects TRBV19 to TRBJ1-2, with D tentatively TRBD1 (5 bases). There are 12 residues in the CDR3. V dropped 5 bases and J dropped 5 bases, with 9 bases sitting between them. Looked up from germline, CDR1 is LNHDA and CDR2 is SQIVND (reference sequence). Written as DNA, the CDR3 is TGTGCCAGTAGTGAAGGGGTTTATGGCTACACCTTC. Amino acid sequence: CASSEGVYGYTF.

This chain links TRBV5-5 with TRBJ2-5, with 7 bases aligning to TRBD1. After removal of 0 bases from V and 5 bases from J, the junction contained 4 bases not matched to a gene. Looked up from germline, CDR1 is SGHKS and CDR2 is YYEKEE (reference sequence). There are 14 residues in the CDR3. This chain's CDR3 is CASSLGGTAETQYF. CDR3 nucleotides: TGTGCCAGCAGCTTGGGAGGGACAGCCGAGACCCAGTACTTC.

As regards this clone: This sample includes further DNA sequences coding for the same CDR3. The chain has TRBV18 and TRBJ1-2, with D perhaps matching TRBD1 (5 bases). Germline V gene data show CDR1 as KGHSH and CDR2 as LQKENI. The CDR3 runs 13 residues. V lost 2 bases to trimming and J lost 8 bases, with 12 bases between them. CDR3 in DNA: TGTGCCAGCTCACCATCGGGGGTTGAGGGCTACACCTTC. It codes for CASSPSGVEGYTF.

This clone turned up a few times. The CDR3 coding sequence is TGCGCCAGCAGCCCCACACATTGGGGGGAAGGGTATGGCTACACCTTC. As protein: CASSPTHWGEGYGYTF. The chain combines TRBV4-3 with TRBJ1-2; a possible D gene is TRBD1 (5 bases). The CDR3 is 16 amino acids. With 4 bases removed from V and 5 bases from J, the gap between germline ends came to 20 bases. CDR1 and CDR2 (germline): LGHNA, YSLEER.

CDR3 sequence (DNA): TGTGCCAGCAGCTTCGAGGGGACCCAGTACTTC. This translates into CASSFEGTQYF. V gene TRBV5-5 combines with J gene TRBJ2-5; tentatively, D is TRBD2 (5 bases). Germline V CDR1 and CDR2: SGHKS, YYEKEE (reference sequence). V was pared by 2 bases and J by 7 bases, with 6 bases between. The CDR3 is 11 residues long.

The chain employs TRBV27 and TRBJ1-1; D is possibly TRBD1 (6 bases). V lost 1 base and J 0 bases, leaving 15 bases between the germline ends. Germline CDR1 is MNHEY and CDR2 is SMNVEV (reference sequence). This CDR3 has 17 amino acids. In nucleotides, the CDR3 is TGTGCCAGCAGTTTATTCGGGGACACGGAAATGAACACTGAAGCTTTCTTT. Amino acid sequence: CASSLFGDTEMNTEAFF.

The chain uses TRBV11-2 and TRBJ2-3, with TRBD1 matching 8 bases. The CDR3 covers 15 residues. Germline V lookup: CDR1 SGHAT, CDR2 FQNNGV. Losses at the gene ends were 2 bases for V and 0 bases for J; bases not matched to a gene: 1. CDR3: CASSLQGASTDTQYF. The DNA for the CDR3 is TGTGCCAGCAGCTTACAGGGGGCGAGCACAGATACGCAGTATTTT.

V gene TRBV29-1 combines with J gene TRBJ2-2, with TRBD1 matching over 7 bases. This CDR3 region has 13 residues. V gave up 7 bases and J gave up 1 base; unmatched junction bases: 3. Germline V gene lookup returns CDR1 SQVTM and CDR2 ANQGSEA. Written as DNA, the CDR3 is TGCAGCGGACGGGACAGGAACACCGGGGAGCTGTTTTTT. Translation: CSGRDRNTGELFF.

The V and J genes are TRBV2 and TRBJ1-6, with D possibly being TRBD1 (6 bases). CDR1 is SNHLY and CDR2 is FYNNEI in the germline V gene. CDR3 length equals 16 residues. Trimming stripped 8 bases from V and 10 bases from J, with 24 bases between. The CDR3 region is CASARGVGQGYSPLHF. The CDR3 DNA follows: TGTGCCAGCGCGCGAGGAGTTGGGCAGGGGTACTCACCCCTCCACTTT.

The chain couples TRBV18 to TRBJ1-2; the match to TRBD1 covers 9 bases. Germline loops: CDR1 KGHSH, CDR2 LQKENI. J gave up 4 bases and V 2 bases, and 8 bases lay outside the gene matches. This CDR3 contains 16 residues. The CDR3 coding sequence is TGTGCCAGCTCACCAAGAGGAACGGACAGGGGCTATGGCTACACCTTC. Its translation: CASSPRGTDRGYGYTF.

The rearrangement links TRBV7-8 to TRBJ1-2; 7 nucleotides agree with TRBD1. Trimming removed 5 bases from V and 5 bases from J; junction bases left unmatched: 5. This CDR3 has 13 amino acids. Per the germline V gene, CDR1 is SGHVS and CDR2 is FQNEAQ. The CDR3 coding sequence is TGTGCCAGCAGCCCCGGGACAGAGTATGGCTACACCTTC. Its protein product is CASSPGTEYGYTF.

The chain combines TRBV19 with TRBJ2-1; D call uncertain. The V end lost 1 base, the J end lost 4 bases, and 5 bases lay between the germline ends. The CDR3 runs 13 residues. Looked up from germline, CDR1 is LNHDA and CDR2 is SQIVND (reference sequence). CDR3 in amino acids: CASSIVLYNEQFF. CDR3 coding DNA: TGTGCCAGTAGTATAGTACTTTACAATGAGCAGTTCTTC.

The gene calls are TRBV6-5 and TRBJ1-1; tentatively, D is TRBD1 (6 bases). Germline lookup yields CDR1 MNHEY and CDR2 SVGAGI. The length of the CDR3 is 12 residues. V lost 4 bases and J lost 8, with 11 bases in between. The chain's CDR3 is CASSSPGQEAFF. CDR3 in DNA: TGTGCCAGCAGTTCCCCCGGACAGGAAGCTTTCTTT.

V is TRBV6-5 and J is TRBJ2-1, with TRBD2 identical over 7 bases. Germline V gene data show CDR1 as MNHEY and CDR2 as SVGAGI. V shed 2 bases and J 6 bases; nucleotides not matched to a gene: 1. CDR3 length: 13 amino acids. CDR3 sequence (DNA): TGTGCCAGCAGTTACGGCGGGAGCAATGAGCAGTTCTTC. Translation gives CASSYGGSNEQFF.